This T cell receptor (beta chain) was identified in a study of cytomegalovirus exposure and HLA in healthy donors. Study outcomes and limitations: At a 0.05 false discovery rate, a later analysis found 15,000 to 20,000 TCR beta sequences to be associated with HLA alleles. Donor immune exposure was known only as CMV serostatus.

Points on this clone: Its target is not known.

The CDR3 extends over 12 amino acids. CDR1 is SEHNR, CDR2 FQNEAQ, per germline (reference sequence). Trimming removed 5 bases at V and 3 bases at J, with 7 bases between. Primers included in the PCR were 60 Vbeta and 13 Jbeta primers. Sequencing was performed with immunoSEQ multiplex PCR; in TCRdb, only in-frame clones are kept and a portion is missing. The sample includes about 50,000 clones, about 78% of them seen just once. The TCR was taken from a man aged 25-45 years in good health and CMV-seropositive. The rearrangement joins TRBV7-9 to TRBJ1-1, with D uncertain. The specimen sequenced was PBMCs. CDR3 nucleotide sequence: TGTGCCAGCAGCCGAGAAGACACTGAAGCTTTCTTT. This encodes CASSREDTEAFF.